The subject of this entry is one T cell receptor beta chain. The sample comes from a study of blood T cell repertoires in COVID-19. Whole-study context: Acute-phase and convalescent COVID-19 samples originated in the United States, Italy and Spain. The analysed material was cDNA or gDNA that came from T cells, B-cell-depleted T cells, or PBMCs.

Original methodology: Amplification of reference gene primers was used by the study to estimate nucleated cell counts. The assay was immunoSEQ multiplex PCR, and TCRdb's table has in-frame clones only and misses some. V, J and clone size derive from that table, while D and trimming were established from the DNA sequence. The sample contains 140,000 to 150,000 clones, over 75% of which appear only once. This CDR3 comprises 14 residues. The V and J ends lost 1 base and 2 bases respectively, with 7 bases between them. CDR1 MGHRA and CDR2 YSYEKL come from the germline V gene. Sequenced sample: peripheral blood. The V and J genes are TRBV4-1 and TRBJ2-3, with unresolved D. This TCR came from a woman in her forties or fifties with acute or convalescent COVID-19. The CDR3 protein is CASSQAGDTDTQYF. The CDR3 DNA reads TGCGCCAGCAGCCAAGCAGGTGACACAGATACGCAGTATTTT.